The 9 T cell receptor beta chains in this list originate from one sample, sequenced in a study of spatial heterogeneity in lung cancer. Via MiXCR, TCRdb re-called the 5' RACE reads, giving one row per CDR3 protein. The sample consists of approximately 44,000 distinct CDR3 sequences, roughly 13% of them appearing once. The time point here: sample taken at primary tumor resection. In each case, whole RNA from tumor, nontumor lung or frozen PBMC was sequenced unsorted. Specimen: PBMCs, collected at surgery. All receptors derive from a male donor with early-stage non-small cell lung cancer.

In this sample, this clonotype turned up once. Germline is not matched at one junction end, which may reflect a read error. J is TRBJ2-3 and V is TRBV20-1; 7 bases align to TRBD2. The CDR3 has 14 amino acids. Germline V gene lookup returns CDR1 DFQATT and CDR2 SNEGSKA (reference sequence). CDR3 amino acids: CGAGKVGSTDTQYF. For the CDR3, the DNA is TGTGGAGCGGGGAAAGTTGGGAGCACAGATACGCAGTATTTT.

This clonotype has only a few counts. J is TRBJ2-3 and V is TRBV20-1; D is uncertain. Looked up from germline, CDR1 is DFQATT and CDR2 is SNEGSKA (reference sequence). The ends were cut back, 2 bases at V and 2 bases at J, with 5 bases in the middle. CDR3 length: 12 residues. CDR3 amino acids: CSARPLTDTQYF. The CDR3 nucleotides read TGCAGTGCTAGACCCCTCACAGATACGCAGTATTTT.

This clonotype was found a few times. The chain uses TRBV20-1 and TRBJ1-3; weak D call: TRBD1 (5 bases). The V end was cut by 6 bases, the J end by 1 base, with 7 bases between. The CDR3 totals 12 residues. CDR1 and CDR2 from the germline V gene are DFQATT and SNEGSKA (reference sequence). The CDR3 is CSARESGNTIYF. CDR3 coding DNA: TGCAGTGCCAGGGAATCTGGAAACACCATATATTTT.

The chain employs TRBV28 and TRBJ2-1; no clear D gene. The germline V and J ends were trimmed by 2 bases and 5 bases, with 7 bases remaining between them. This CDR3 has 13 amino acids. Germline V gene data show CDR1 as MDHEN and CDR2 as SYDVKM. The CDR3 protein is CASSLSANNEQFF. The CDR3 coding sequence is TGTGCCAGCAGTTTAAGTGCCAACAATGAGCAGTTCTTC. Full variable domain (rest looked up from reference TRBV28 and TRBJ2-1): DVKVTQSSRYLVKRTGEKVFLECVQDMDHENMFWYRQDPGLGLRLIYFSYDVKMKEKGDIPEGYSVSREKKERFSLILESASTNQTSMYLCASSLSANNEQFFGPGTRLTVL.

This clonotype was picked up a small number of times. J is TRBJ1-2 and V is TRBV5-1; 9 nucleotides line up with TRBD1. V trimming: 4 bases; J trimming: 7 bases; junction bases outside the gene matches: 5. CDR3 length: 13 residues. Germline-derived CDR1 and CDR2 are SGHRS and YFSETQ. The CDR3 loop reads CASSPGQGIGYTF. The CDR3 bases are TGCGCCAGCAGCCCCGGACAGGGGATTGGCTACACCTTC. Drawing the rest from reference TRBV5-1 and TRBJ1-2, the complete variable domain is KAGVTQTPRYLIKTRGQQVTLSCSPISGHRSVSWYQQTPGQGLQFLFEYFSETQRNKGNFPGRFSGRQFSNSRSEMNVSTLELGDSALYLCASSPGQGIGYTFGSGTRLTVV.

This rearrangement joins TRBV5-4 to TRBJ1-2; TRBD1 aligns across 8 bases. V lost 3 bases, J lost 9 bases, and 13 bases stayed unmatched. Germline V CDR1 and CDR2: SGHNT, YYREEE (reference sequence). The CDR3 spans 15 residues. This CDR3 is CASSSFIGQGSSYTF. CDR3 coding DNA: TGTGCCAGCAGCTCGTTTATAGGACAGGGCTCGAGCTACACCTTC.

The V call is TRBV7-2, the J call TRBJ2-3, with 15 bases identical to TRBD2. Germline assignment: CDR1 SGHTA and CDR2 FQGNSA. V was clipped by 5 bases and J by 12 bases; unmatched bases: 9. There are 15 residues in the CDR3. The CDR3 loop reads CASSGQGLAGGFQYF. CDR3 nucleotide sequence: TGTGCCAGCAGCGGCCAGGGACTAGCGGGAGGATTCCAGTATTTT.

The V call is TRBV27, the J call TRBJ2-7; D might be TRBD1 or TRBD2, each matching 7 bases. The CDR3 is 16 residues long. V was trimmed by 3 bases and J by 7 bases, leaving 22 bases between them. Germline CDR1 is MNHEY and CDR2 is SMNVEV (reference sequence). The CDR3 DNA reads TGTGCCAGCAGTTTTCTCGACAGGGAGGGATGGAGGGAGCAGTACTTC. Protein product: CASSFLDREGWREQYF.

This clonotype was found a few times. CDR3: CASSSQALGNTEAFF. The CDR3 nucleotides read TGTGCCAGCAGTTCCCAGGCCCTAGGGAACACTGAAGCTTTCTTT. The chain couples TRBV28 to TRBJ1-1, with D hard to call. This CDR3 has 15 amino acids. Germline V gives CDR1 MDHEN, CDR2 SYDVKM. The V end lost 4 bases, the J end lost 1 base, and 13 bases lay between the germline ends.